This is a list of T cell receptor beta chains from one sample in a study of cytomegalovirus exposure and HLA in healthy donors. Libraries were prepared by immunoSEQ multiplex PCR; TCRdb keeps only in-frame clonotypes and omits some of them. This sample has about 170,000 clones, with over 60% found just once. The sample consisted of PBMCs. Receptor source: a woman aged 45-65 years in good health and CMV-seronegative. Both conserved end residues are part of each CDR3. Each record gives: J gene, V gene, clone size, D gene, CDR3 protein, CDR3 DNA. A D gene is named only where the DNA matches it firmly. Clone size, where shown, is once, few, many, or a class for clones that have expanded.

TRBJ2-3 | TRBV11-2 | . | . | CASSVLDTQYF | TGTGCCAGCAGCGTCCTCGATACGCAGTATTTT
TRBJ2-1 | TRBV5-1 | few | TRBD2 | CASSSLNLAGRPYNEQFF | TGCGCCAGCAGCTCCTTGAATCTAGCGGGGAGACCCTACAATGAGCAGTTCTTC
TRBJ2-1 | TRBV5-6 | . | . | CASSLATGSSYNEQFF | TGTGCCAGCAGCTTGGCGACGGGGAGCTCCTACAATGAGCAGTTCTTC
TRBJ2-1 | TRBV6-4 | . | TRBD2 | CASSDLTSGTNEQFF | TGTGCCAGCAGTGACCTGACTAGCGGGACCAATGAGCAGTTCTTC
TRBJ2-7 | TRBV28 | once | TRBD1 | CASSVPGQGDEQYF | TGTGCCAGCAGTGTACCGGGACAGGGTGACGAGCAGTACTTC
TRBJ1-2 | TRBV10-1 | . | . | CASSESPTNYGYTF | TGCGCCAGCAGTGAGTCACCCACAAACTATGGCTACACCTTC
TRBJ1-1 | TRBV7-2 | once | . | CASSGGQHLEAFF | TGTGCCAGCAGCGGCGGACAGCACCTTGAAGCTTTCTTT
TRBJ2-7 | TRBV28 | . | . | CASSLVGDEQYF | TGTGCCAGCAGTTTAGTCGGGGACGAGCAGTACTTC
TRBJ2-7 | TRBV5-1 | . | . | CASSLETGSSYEQYF | TGCGCCAGCAGCTTGGAGACAGGTTCGTCCTACGAGCAGTACTTC
TRBJ2-7 | TRBV29-1 | . | . | CSVGGERDEQYF | TGCAGCGTTGGGGGGGAGAGGGACGAGCAGTACTTC
TRBJ1-3 | TRBV15 | . | TRBD1 | CATSSRTGADTIYF | TGTGCCACCAGCTCGCGGACAGGGGCGGACACCATATATTTT
TRBJ2-7 | TRBV5-1 | . | TRBD2 | CASSSSGGPGEQYF | TGCGCCAGCAGTTCATCGGGGGGGCCCGGCGAGCAGTACTTC
TRBJ1-1 | TRBV5-1 | few | TRBD1 | CASSLRGRHAEAFF | TGCGCCAGCAGCTTAAGGGGGCGTCACGCTGAAGCTTTCTTT
TRBJ2-2 | TRBV6-4 | . | . | CASSVEVNTGELFF | TGTGCCAGCAGTGTGGAGGTGAACACCGGGGAGCTGTTTTTT
TRBJ2-7 | TRBV28 | . | TRBD2 | CASSVTVGRVSYEQYF | TGTGCCAGCAGTGTGACAGTCGGGAGGGTTTCCTACGAGCAGTACTTC
TRBJ2-1 | TRBV27 | few | TRBD2 | CASRLAGANNEQFF | TGTGCCAGCAGACTAGCGGGAGCGAACAATGAGCAGTTCTTC